This T cell receptor beta chain was found in a study of OX40 agonist ivuxolimab in advanced cancers. In the study overall: Age averaged 60 years (range roughly 20 to 90), and approximately 80% were male.

Trimming took off 6 bases at V and 2 bases at J, with 14 bases between the two ends. This CDR3 has 14 amino acids. The germline V gene has CDR1 MNHNY and CDR2 SVGAGI (reference sequence). Baseline was the first blood sampling point, followed by cycle 4 day 1 and cycle 7 day 1. Profiling relied on immunoSEQ multiplex PCR, and the TCRdb table lists in-frame clones only, not all of them. The sample gives over 60,000 clones, 85% of which show up once; less than 5% is in the top ten. This clone was detected only once. The specimen was CD4+ or CD8+ T cells sorted from blood, collected in a trial of the OX40 agonist ivuxolimab. This sequence joins TRBV6-6 and TRBJ2-7; D may be TRBD2 (5 bases). This sequence originates from an adult with an advanced solid tumor such as melanoma, head and neck, liver or kidney cancer. This CDR3 is CASSPGDGTYEQYF. As DNA, the CDR3 is TGTGCCAGCAGCCCCGGGGATGGAACCTACGAGCAGTACTTC.